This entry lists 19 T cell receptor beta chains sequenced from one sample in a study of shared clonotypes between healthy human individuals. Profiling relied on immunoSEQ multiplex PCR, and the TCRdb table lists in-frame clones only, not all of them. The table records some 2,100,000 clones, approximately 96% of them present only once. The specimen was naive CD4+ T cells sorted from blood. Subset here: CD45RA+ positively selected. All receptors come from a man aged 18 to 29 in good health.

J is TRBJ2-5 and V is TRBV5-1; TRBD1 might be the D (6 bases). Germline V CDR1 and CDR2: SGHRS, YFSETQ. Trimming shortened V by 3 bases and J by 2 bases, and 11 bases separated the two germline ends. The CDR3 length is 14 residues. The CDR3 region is CASSWGPGQETQYF. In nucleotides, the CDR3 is TGCGCCAGCAGCTGGGGGCCCGGTCAAGAGACCCAGTACTTC.

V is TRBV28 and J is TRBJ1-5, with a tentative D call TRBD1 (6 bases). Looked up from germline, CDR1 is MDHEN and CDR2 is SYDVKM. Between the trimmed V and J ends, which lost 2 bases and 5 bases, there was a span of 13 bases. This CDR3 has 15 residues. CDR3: CASSLDRGRYQPQHF. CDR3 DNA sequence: TGTGCCAGCAGTTTAGATCGGGGGCGGTATCAGCCCCAGCATTTT.

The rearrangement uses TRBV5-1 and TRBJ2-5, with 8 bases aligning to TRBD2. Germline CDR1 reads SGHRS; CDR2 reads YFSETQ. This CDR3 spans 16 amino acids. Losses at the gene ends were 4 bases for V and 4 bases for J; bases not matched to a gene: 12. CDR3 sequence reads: CASSPGGKAAPETQYF. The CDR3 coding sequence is TGCGCCAGCAGCCCGGGAGGGAAGGCCGCGCCAGAGACCCAGTACTTC.

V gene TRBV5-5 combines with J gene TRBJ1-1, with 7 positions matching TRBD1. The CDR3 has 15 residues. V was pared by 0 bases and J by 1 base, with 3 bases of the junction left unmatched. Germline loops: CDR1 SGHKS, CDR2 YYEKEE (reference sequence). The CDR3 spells CASSLVQGRNTEAFF. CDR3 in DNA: TGTGCCAGCAGCTTGGTACAGGGGAGGAACACTGAAGCTTTCTTT.

The CDR3 loop reads CASRDAYSNQPQHF. CDR3 nucleotides: TGTGCCAGCAGGGACGCATATAGCAATCAGCCCCAGCATTTT. The chain couples TRBV6-1 to TRBJ1-5, with D uncertain. The CDR3 has 14 amino acids. Germline V gives CDR1 MNHNS, CDR2 SASEGT. V was shortened by 6 bases and J by 0 bases, with 9 bases between the two germline ends.

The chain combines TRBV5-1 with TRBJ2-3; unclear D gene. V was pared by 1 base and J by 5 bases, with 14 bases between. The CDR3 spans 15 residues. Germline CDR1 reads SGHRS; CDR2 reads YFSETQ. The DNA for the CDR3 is TGCGCCAGCAGCTTGAACGGGCGGTCCGTAGATACGCAGTATTTT. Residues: CASSLNGRSVDTQYF.

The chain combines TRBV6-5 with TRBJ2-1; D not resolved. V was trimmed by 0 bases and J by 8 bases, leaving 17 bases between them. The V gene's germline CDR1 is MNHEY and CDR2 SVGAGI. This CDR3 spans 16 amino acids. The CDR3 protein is CASSYSAASVNYEQFF. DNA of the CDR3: TGTGCCAGCAGTTACTCCGCCGCATCGGTAAATTATGAGCAGTTCTTC.

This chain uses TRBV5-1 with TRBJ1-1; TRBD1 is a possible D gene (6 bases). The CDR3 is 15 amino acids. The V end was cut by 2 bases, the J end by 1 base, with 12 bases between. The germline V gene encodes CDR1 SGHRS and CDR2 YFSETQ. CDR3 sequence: CASSLWTESNTEAFF. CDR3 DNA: TGCGCCAGCAGCTTATGGACAGAGTCGAACACTGAAGCTTTCTTT.

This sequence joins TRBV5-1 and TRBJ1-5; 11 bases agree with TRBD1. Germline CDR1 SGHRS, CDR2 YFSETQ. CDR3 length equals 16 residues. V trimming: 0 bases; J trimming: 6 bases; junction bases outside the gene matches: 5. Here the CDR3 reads CASSLEGTGGGQPQHF. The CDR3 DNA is TGCGCCAGCAGCTTGGAGGGGACAGGGGGTGGTCAGCCCCAGCATTTT.

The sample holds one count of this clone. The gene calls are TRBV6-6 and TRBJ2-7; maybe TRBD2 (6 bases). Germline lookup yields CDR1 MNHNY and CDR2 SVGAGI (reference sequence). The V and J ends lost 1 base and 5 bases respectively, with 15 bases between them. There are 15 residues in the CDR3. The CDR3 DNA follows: TGTGCCAGCAGTTACTGGGGCTTGGAGGGTGACGAGCAGTACTTC. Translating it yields CASSYWGLEGDEQYF.

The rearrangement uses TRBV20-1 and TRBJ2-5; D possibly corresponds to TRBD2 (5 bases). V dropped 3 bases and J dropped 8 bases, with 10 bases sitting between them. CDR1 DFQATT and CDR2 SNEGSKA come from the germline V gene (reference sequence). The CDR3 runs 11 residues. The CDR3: CSASGEATQYF. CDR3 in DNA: TGCAGTGCTAGCGGGGAAGCCACCCAGTACTTC.

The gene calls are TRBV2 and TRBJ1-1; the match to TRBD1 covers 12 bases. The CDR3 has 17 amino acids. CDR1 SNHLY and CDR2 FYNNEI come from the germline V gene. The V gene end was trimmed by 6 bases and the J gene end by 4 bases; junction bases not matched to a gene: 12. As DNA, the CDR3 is TGTGCCAGCAGATCCCCGGGACAGGGGGCTGACGGCACTGAAGCTTTCTTT. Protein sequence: CASRSPGQGADGTEAFF.

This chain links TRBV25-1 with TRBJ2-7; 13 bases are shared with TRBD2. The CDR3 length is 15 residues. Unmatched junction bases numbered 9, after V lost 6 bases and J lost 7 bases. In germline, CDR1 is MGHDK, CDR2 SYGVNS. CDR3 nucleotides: TGTGCCAGCAGCCTACCCGGACTAGCGGGAGTAGAGCAGTACTTC. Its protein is CASSLPGLAGVEQYF.

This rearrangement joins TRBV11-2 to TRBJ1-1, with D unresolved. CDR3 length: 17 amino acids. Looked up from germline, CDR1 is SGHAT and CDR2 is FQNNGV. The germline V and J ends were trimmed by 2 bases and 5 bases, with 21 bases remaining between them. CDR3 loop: CASSLYVSGRGRTEAFF. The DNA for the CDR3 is TGTGCCAGCAGCTTATATGTTTCGGGTCGGGGAAGGACTGAAGCTTTCTTT.

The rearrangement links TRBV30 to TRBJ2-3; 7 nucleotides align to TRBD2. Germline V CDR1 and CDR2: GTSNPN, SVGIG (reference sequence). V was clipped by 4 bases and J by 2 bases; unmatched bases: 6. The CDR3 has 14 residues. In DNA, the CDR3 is TGTGCCTGGACTTTGGGACTAACCACAGATACGCAGTATTTT. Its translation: CAWTLGLTTDTQYF.

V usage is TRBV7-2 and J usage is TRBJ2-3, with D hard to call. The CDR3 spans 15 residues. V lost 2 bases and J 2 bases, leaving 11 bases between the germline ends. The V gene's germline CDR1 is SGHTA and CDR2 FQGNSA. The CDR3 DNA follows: TGTGCCAGCAGCTTAACCCCGGTCGCCACAGATACGCAGTATTTT. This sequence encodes CASSLTPVATDTQYF.

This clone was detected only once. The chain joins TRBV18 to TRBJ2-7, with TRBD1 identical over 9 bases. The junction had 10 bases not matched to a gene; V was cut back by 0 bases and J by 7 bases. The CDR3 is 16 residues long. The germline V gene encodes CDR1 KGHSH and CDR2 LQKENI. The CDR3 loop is CASSPPSLQGAGEQYF. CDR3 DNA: TGTGCCAGCTCACCACCTTCTTTACAGGGGGCAGGGGAGCAGTACTTC.

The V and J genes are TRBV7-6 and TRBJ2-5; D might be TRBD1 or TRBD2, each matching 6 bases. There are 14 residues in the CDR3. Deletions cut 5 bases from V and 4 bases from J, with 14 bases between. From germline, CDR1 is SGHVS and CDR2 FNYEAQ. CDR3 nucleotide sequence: TGTGCCAGCAGCCGGTTTGAGGGGGGAGAGACCCAGTACTTC. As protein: CASSRFEGGETQYF.

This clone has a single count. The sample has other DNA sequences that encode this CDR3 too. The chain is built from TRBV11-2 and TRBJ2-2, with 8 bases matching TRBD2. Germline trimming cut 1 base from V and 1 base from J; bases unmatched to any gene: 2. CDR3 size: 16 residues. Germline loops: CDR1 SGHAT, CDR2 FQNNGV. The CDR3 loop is CASSLGLAGNTGELFF. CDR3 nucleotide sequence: TGTGCCAGCAGCTTAGGCCTAGCGGGGAACACCGGGGAGCTGTTTTTT.